The entry that follows covers one T cell receptor (beta chain) sequence. Its specificity is not known. The data originate from a study of PD-L1 blockade in urothelial cancer. Study-wide context: Bladder-origin urothelial cancer in males described about 90% of the roughly 30 patients.

Study observations and caveats: Greater 3-week expansion of tumor-associated blood clones was recorded for durable-benefit patients.

V was trimmed by 5 bases and J by 7 bases, leaving 20 bases between them. The CDR3 has 15 residues. CDR1 and CDR2 (germline): MRHNA, SNTAGT. TCRdb's copy holds only in-frame clones and misses some; the assay was immunoSEQ multiplex PCR. The repertoire holds 60,000 to 85,000 clones, with approximately 90% as singletons. The sequenced sample was PBMCs, obtained around atezolizumab (anti-PD-L1) treatment. The chain combines TRBV6-4 with TRBJ1-2; the D gene is possibly TRBD1 (6 bases). The TCR was taken from a woman in her sixties or seventies with urothelial cancer. The CDR3 nucleotides read TGTGCCAGCAGTCCCGAGCTGACAGGCACTTCTGGCTACACCTTC. Translating gives CASSPELTGTSGYTF.